This TCR beta chain was profiled in a study of shared clonotypes between healthy human individuals. Study-wide findings and caveats: A generally larger estimated richness was seen in naive subsets than in memory subsets.

Once extracted for a subset, genomic DNA was divided evenly among several immunoSEQ plates. Repertoires were generated with immunoSEQ multiplex PCR, while TCRdb's copy carries only in-frame clones and drops some. Among about 2.4 million clones listed, 90% to 95% were seen once. Of note for this clone: The antigen is not known.

The CDR3 has 13 residues. V shed 4 bases and J shed 8 bases, with 12 bases lying between them. In germline, CDR1 is MNHNS, CDR2 SASEGT. The rearrangement links TRBV6-1 to TRBJ2-1; D possibly corresponds to TRBD2 (6 bases). Sequenced: naive CD4+ T cells from PBMCs. The subset here: CD45RA+ positively selected. This sequence was found in a man aged 18 to 30 in good health. Some clones in this sample may be carry-over from other donors' samples. The chain's CDR3 is CASSVGRDDEQFF. In DNA, the CDR3 is TGTGCCAGCAGTGTAGGGCGGGACGATGAGCAGTTCTTC.